Shown below are 2 T cell receptor beta chains from a single sample sequenced in a study of blood T cells in healthy people across ages. A second PCR, run for about 7 to 11 cycles, used a sample-barcoded 5' primer plus a J-beta primer mix. TCRdb re-called the 5' RACE reads through MiXCR, storing one row per CDR3 protein. The data show about a million distinct CDR3 sequences, roughly half seen once. The sequenced material came from blood. Receptor source: a woman in her sixties or seventies in good health.

This chain links TRBV5-1 with TRBJ2-3, with D unclear. CDR1 and CDR2 (germline): SGHRS, YFSETQ. The CDR3 spans 13 residues. The V end lost 6 bases, the J end lost 1 base, and 9 bases lay between the germline ends. The CDR3 sequence: CASTVGGTDTQYF. The CDR3 nucleotides are TGCGCCAGCACCGTAGGTGGCACAGATACGCAGTATTTT.

The chain employs TRBV6-2 or TRBV6-3 and TRBJ1-5, with D unclear. Germline V gene lookup returns CDR1 MNHEY and CDR2 SVGEGT. Trimming removed 2 bases at V and 9 bases at J, with 17 bases between. The CDR3 extends over 15 amino acids. The CDR3 loop reads CASSYPQADLGPQHF. The CDR3 nucleotides are TGTGCCAGCAGTTACCCCCAGGCTGACCTAGGGCCCCAGCATTTT.